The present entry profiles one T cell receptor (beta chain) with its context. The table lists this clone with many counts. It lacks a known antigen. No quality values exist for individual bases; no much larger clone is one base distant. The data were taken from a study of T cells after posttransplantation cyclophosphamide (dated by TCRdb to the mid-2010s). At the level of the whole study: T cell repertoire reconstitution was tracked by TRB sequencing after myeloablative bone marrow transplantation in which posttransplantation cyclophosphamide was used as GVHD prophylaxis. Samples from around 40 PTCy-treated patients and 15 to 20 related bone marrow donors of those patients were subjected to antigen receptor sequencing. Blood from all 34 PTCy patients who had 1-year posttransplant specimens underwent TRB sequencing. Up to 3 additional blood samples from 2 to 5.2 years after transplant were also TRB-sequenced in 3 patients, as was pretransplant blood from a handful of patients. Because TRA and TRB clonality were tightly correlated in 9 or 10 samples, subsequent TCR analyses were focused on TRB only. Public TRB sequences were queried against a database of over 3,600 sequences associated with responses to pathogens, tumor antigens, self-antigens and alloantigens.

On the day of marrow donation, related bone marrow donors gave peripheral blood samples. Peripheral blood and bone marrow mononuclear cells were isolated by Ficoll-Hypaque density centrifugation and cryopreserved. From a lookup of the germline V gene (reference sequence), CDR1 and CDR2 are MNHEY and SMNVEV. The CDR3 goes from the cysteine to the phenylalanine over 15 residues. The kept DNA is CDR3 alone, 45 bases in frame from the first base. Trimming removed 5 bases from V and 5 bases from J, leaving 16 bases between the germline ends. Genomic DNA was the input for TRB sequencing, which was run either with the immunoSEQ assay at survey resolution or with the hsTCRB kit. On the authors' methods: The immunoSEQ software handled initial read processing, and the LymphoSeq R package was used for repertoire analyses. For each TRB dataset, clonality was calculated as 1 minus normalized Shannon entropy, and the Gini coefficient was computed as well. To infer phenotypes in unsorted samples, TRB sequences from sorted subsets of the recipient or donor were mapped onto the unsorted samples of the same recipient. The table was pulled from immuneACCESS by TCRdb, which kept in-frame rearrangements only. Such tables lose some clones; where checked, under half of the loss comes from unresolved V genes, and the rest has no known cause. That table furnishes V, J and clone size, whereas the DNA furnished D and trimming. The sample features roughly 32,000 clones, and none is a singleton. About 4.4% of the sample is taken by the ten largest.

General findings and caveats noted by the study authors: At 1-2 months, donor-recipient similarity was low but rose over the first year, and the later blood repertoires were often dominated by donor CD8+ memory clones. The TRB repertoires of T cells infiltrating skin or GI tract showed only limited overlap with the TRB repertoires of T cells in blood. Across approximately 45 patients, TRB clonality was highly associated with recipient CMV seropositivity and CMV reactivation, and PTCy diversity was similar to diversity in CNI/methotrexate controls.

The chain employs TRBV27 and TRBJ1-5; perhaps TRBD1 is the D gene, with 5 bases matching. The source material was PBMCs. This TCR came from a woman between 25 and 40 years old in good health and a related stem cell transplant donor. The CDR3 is CASSPQGARDQPQHF. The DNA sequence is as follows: TGTGCCAGCAGTCCCCAAGGGGCGAGGGATCAGCCCCAGCATTTT.